These T cell receptor beta chains were read from a single sample in a study of cytomegalovirus exposure and HLA in healthy donors. The protocol was immunoSEQ multiplex PCR, while the TCRdb copy is restricted to in-frame clones and leaves out a portion. The sample holds some 150,000 clones, 73% seen once. The sequencing input was PBMCs. Receptor source: a human donor in good health. CDR3s include the opening cysteine and the closing phenylalanine or tryptophan. The order of the fields is CDR3 protein, CDR3 DNA, clone size, D gene, V gene, J gene. A D gene is named only where the DNA matches it firmly. Size tells how often a clone was seen (once, few, many) or the class of an expanded clone, and some rows leave it out.

CDR3: CASSSGGGEWNEQYF
DNA: TGTGCCAGCAGTAGCGGAGGAGGGGAATGGAACGAGCAGTACTTC
size: .
D: .
V: TRBV6-1
J: TRBJ2-7

CDR3: CASSYQGAGEQYF
DNA: TGTGCCAGCAGTTACCAGGGGGCTGGCGAGCAGTACTTC
size: once
D: TRBD1
V: TRBV6-5
J: TRBJ2-7

CDR3: CASSPGLASVETQYF
DNA: TGTGCCAGCTCACCAGGACTAGCGAGCGTGGAGACCCAGTACTTC
size: .
D: TRBD2
V: TRBV18
J: TRBJ2-5

CDR3: CASSLGSGTSGLGDF
DNA: TGCGCCAGCAGCTTGGGATCCGGGACTAGCGGGCTCGGGGATTTT
size: .
D: TRBD2
V: TRBV5-1
J: TRBJ2-3

CDR3: CASGIQETQYF
DNA: TGCGCCTCAGGGATCCAAGAGACCCAGTACTTC
size: .
D: .
V: TRBV4-1
J: TRBJ2-5

CDR3: CASSRDTYTEAFF
DNA: TGCGCCAGCAGCCGGGACACCTACACTGAAGCTTTCTTT
size: .
D: .
V: TRBV5-1
J: TRBJ1-1

CDR3: CASSLGQGGAYGYTF
DNA: TGCGCCAGCAGCTTGGGACAGGGGGGCGCCTATGGCTACACCTTC
size: .
D: TRBD1
V: TRBV5-1
J: TRBJ1-2

CDR3: CASSFWSPLQDSPLHF
DNA: TGTGCCAGCAGCTTTTGGTCCCCACTACAAGATTCACCCCTCCACTTT
size: .
D: .
V: TRBV11-2
J: TRBJ1-6

CDR3: CASSEAGTGVRGYTF
DNA: TGTGCCAGCAGTGAAGCTGGTACAGGGGTAAGGGGCTACACCTTC
size: few
D: TRBD1
V: TRBV2
J: TRBJ1-2

CDR3: CASSLRGGTDTQYF
DNA: TGTGCCAGCAGTCTCCGGGGGGGCACAGATACGCAGTATTTT
size: .
D: TRBD2
V: TRBV6-4
J: TRBJ2-3

CDR3: CASTLSSGESYNEQFF
DNA: TGTGCCAGCACCCTCTCTAGCGGGGAGTCCTACAATGAGCAGTTCTTC
size: .
D: TRBD2
V: TRBV7-9
J: TRBJ2-1

CDR3: CASSELQGVGYTF
DNA: TGTGCCAGCAGTGAACTGCAGGGTGTAGGCTACACCTTC
size: .
D: .
V: TRBV2
J: TRBJ1-2

CDR3: CASSLDLAGGDEQFF
DNA: TGCGCCAGCAGCTTGGATCTAGCGGGAGGGGATGAGCAGTTCTTC
size: .
D: TRBD2
V: TRBV5-1
J: TRBJ2-1

CDR3: CAAKLAGGPGGELFF
DNA: TGTGCCGCGAAACTAGCGGGGGGGCCCGGCGGGGAGCTGTTTTTT
size: .
D: TRBD2
V: TRBV10-3
J: TRBJ2-2

CDR3: CASSLLINEQFF
DNA: TGTGCCAGCAGCTTATTAATAAATGAGCAGTTCTTC
size: .
D: .
V: TRBV7-9
J: TRBJ2-1

CDR3: CASSHLTPGTVPDTQYF
DNA: TGTGCCAGCAGCCATCTCACTCCCGGGACAGTCCCAGATACGCAGTATTTT
size: .
D: TRBD1
V: TRBV4-2
J: TRBJ2-3

CDR3: CASSMQGNNQPQHF
DNA: TGTGCCAGTAGTATGCAGGGTAACAATCAGCCCCAGCATTTT
size: .
D: .
V: TRBV19
J: TRBJ1-5

CDR3: CAYPGVGNTIYF
DNA: TGTGCTTACCCTGGAGTCGGAAACACCATATATTTT
size: .
D: .
V: TRBV30
J: TRBJ1-3

CDR3: CASSDSMGVLRRVSAKYSYEQYF
DNA: TGTGCCAGCAGTGACTCGATGGGGGTACTCAGGAGGGTTAGCGCGAAATACTCCTACGAGCAGTACTTC
size: few
D: .
V: TRBV6-4
J: TRBJ2-7

CDR3: CASSGGTSGTLGETQYF
DNA: TGTGCCAGCAGTGGAGGGACTAGCGGGACCCTCGGGGAGACCCAGTACTTC
size: .
D: TRBD2
V: TRBV2
J: TRBJ2-5

CDR3: CASSLGSTGSTPLHF
DNA: TGTGCCAGCAGCTTAGGGTCGACAGGGTCGACGCCCCTCCACTTT
size: .
D: TRBD1
V: TRBV7-9
J: TRBJ1-6

CDR3: CASRTGHPGGYTF
DNA: TGTGCCAGTCGCACAGGGCACCCGGGGGGCTACACCTTC
size: .
D: .
V: TRBV19
J: TRBJ1-2

CDR3: CASSPTVVDSPLHF
DNA: TGCGCCAGCAGCCCGACAGTGGTGGATTCACCCCTCCACTTT
size: few
D: .
V: TRBV4-1
J: TRBJ1-6

CDR3: CASSLEAIGKNIQYF
DNA: TGCGCCAGCAGCTTGGAAGCGATTGGCAAAAACATTCAGTACTTC
size: .
D: .
V: TRBV5-1
J: TRBJ2-4

CDR3: CAIRGQGGNEQFF
DNA: TGTGCCATCAGGGGACAGGGGGGAAATGAGCAGTTCTTC
size: .
D: TRBD1
V: TRBV10-3
J: TRBJ2-1

CDR3: CASSLSLLGANEQFF
DNA: TGCGCCAGCAGCTTATCCCTCTTAGGGGCCAATGAGCAGTTCTTC
size: .
D: .
V: TRBV5-1
J: TRBJ2-1

CDR3: CASSYRGAGNTIYF
DNA: TGTGCCAGCAGTTATCGGGGTGCTGGAAACACCATATATTTT
size: .
D: .
V: TRBV6-1
J: TRBJ1-3

CDR3: CASRPRTAEAFF
DNA: TGTGCCAGTCGACCCCGGACAGCCGAAGCTTTCTTT
size: .
D: .
V: TRBV19
J: TRBJ1-1

CDR3: CASSVSQSTDTQYF
DNA: TGTGCCAGCAGTGTCTCCCAAAGCACAGATACGCAGTATTTT
size: .
D: .
V: TRBV6-4
J: TRBJ2-3

CDR3: CASSLGGVSGYNEQFF
DNA: TGTGCCAGCAGCTTAGGGGGGGTCTCCGGTTACAATGAGCAGTTCTTC
size: .
D: TRBD2
V: TRBV7-3
J: TRBJ2-1

CDR3: CASSPGYLYNEQFF
DNA: TGTGCCAGTAGTCCGGGGTACCTCTACAATGAGCAGTTCTTC
size: .
D: .
V: TRBV19
J: TRBJ2-1

CDR3: CASSSASGGPETQYF
DNA: TGTGCCAGCAGCTCCGCCTCGGGCGGGCCAGAGACCCAGTACTTC
size: .
D: .
V: TRBV11-3
J: TRBJ2-5

CDR3: CASSPGLAGVAGANVLTF
DNA: TGTGCCAGCAGCCCGGGACTAGCGGGAGTAGCTGGGGCCAACGTCCTGACTTTC
size: .
D: TRBD2
V: TRBV5-4
J: TRBJ2-6

CDR3: CATSRGTGERGYNEQFF
DNA: TGTGCCACCAGCAGAGGGACAGGGGAAAGGGGCTACAATGAGCAGTTCTTC
size: .
D: TRBD1
V: TRBV15
J: TRBJ2-1

CDR3: CAISEPAENYGYTF
DNA: TGTGCCATCAGTGAACCCGCGGAAAACTATGGCTACACCTTC
size: .
D: .
V: TRBV10-3
J: TRBJ1-2

CDR3: CASSKINGTRISYGYTF
DNA: TGTGCCAGCAGCAAGATCAACGGGACACGGATTTCCTATGGCTACACCTTC
size: .
D: .
V: TRBV21-1
J: TRBJ1-2